This T cell receptor (beta chain) was sequenced during a study of shared clonotypes between healthy human individuals. As for this clone: In the same sample, other DNA sequences code for this CDR3.

The CDR3 loop spans 14 amino acids. Germline V gene lookup returns CDR1 SGHTA and CDR2 FQGNSA. Trimming cost V 3 bases and J 0 bases, with 8 bases left between them. This table comes from immunoSEQ multiplex PCR, and its TCRdb copy is limited to in-frame clones, with some not included. Of millions of clones in the sample, approximately 94% were seen once. Cells designated naive CD8 were CD45RO-negative and were positively selected for CCR7, with terminally differentiated effector memory CD45RA+ cells excluded. Sequencing was carried out using naive CD8+ T cells from PBMCs. J is TRBJ1-1 and V is TRBV7-2, with D tentatively TRBD1 (5 bases). The clonotype was recovered from a man aged 18 to 35 in good health. Some clones in this sample may be carry-over from other donors' samples. CDR3 bases: TGTGCCAGCAGCTTCTTGACAGTGAACACTGAAGCTTTCTTT. This codes for CASSFLTVNTEAFF.